The entry below describes one TCR beta chain. The sample is drawn from a study of blood T cell repertoires in COVID-19. Clones were sequenced by immunoSEQ multiplex PCR, and TCRdb holds only the in-frame ones, with some missing. The data show about 200,000 clones, 80% to 90% seen once. This CDR3 has 17 amino acids. Germline V gene lookup returns CDR1 KGHSH and CDR2 LQKENI. V dropped 5 bases and J dropped 0; count of bases not matched to a gene: 3. The receptor was isolated from a man in his 60s with acute or convalescent COVID-19. The specimen sequenced was peripheral blood. The genes are TRBV18 and TRBJ2-2, with 13 bases lining up with TRBD2. CDR3 sequence: CASSLGLAGTNTGELFF. The DNA of the CDR3 is TGTGCCAGCTCATTGGGACTAGCGGGAACGAACACCGGGGAGCTGTTTTTT.